This T cell receptor beta chain emerged from a study of early T cells in non-severe SARS-CoV-2 infection. Study at large: With bulk RNA from unsorted whole blood as input, sequencing yielded unpaired chains.

Per germline, CDR1 MNHEY and CDR2 SMNVEV (reference sequence). CDR3 length equals 14 residues. V lost 4 bases and J lost 4, with 13 bases in between. This clonotype was detected many times. Molecules of cDNA were individually given unique molecular identifiers that were attached to them. TCRdb processed the 5' RACE reads anew with MiXCR; each CDR3 protein has one entry. Found here are roughly 99,000 distinct CDR3 sequences, around 10% of them singletons; the top ten hold approximately 7.3%. This chain connects TRBV27 to TRBJ1-2; a possible D gene is TRBD1 (6 bases). What was sequenced was whole blood. This TCR was sampled from an adult who was a healthcare worker with PCR-confirmed SARS-CoV-2 infection or an uninfected control (not recorded which). The chain's CDR3 is CASSSLDSLYGYTF. As DNA, the CDR3 is TGTGCCAGCAGTTCCCTGGACAGCCTCTATGGCTACACCTTC.